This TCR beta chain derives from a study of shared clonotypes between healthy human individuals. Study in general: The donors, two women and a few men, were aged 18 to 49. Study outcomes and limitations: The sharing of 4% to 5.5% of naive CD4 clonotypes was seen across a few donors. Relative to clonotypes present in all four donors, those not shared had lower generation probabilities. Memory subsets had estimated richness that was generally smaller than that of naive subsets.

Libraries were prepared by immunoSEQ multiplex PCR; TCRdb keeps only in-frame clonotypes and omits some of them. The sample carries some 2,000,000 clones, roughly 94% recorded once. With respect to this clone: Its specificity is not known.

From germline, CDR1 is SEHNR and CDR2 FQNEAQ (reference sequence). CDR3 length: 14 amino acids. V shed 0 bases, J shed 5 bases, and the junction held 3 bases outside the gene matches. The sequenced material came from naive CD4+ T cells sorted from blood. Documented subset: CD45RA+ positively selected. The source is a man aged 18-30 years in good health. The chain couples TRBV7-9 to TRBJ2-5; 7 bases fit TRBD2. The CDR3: CASSLASGIETQYF. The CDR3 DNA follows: TGTGCCAGCAGCTTAGCGAGCGGGATCGAGACCCAGTACTTC.